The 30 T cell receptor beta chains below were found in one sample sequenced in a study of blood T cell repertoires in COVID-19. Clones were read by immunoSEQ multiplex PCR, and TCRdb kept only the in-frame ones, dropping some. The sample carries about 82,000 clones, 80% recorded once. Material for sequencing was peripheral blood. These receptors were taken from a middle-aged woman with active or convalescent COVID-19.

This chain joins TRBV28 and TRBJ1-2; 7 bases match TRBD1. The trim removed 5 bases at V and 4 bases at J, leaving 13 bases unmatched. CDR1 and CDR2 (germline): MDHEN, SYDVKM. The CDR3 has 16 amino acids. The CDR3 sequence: CASSGQATGAGYGYTF. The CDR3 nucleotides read TGTGCCAGCAGTGGACAGGCCACCGGCGCCGGCTATGGCTACACCTTC.

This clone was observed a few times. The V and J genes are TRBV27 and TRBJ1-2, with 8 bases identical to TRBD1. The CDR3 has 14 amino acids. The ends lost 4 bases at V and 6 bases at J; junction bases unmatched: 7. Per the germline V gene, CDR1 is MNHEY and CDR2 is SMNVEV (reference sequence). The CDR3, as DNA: TGTGCCAGCAGTTCAATCCAGGGGGCGGATGGCTACACCTTC. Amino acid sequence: CASSSIQGADGYTF.

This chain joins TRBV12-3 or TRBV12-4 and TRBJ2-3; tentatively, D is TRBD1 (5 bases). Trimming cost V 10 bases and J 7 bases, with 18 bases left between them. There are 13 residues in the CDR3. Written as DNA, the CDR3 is TGTGCCACCTCCCAAGGGGAAGGGAATACGCAGTATTTT. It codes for CATSQGEGNTQYF.

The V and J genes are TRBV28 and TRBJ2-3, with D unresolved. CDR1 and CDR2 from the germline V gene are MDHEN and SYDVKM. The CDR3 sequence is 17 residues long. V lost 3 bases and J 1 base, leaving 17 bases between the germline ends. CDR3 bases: TGTGCCAGCAGTTTTCTACCCTTACTTCGGGGCACAGATACGCAGTATTTT. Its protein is CASSFLPLLRGTDTQYF. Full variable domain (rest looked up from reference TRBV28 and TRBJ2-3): DVKVTQSSRYLVKRTGEKVFLECVQDMDHENMFWYRQDPGLGLRLIYFSYDVKMKEKGDIPEGYSVSREKKERFSLILESASTNQTSMYLCASSFLPLLRGTDTQYFGPGTRLTVL.

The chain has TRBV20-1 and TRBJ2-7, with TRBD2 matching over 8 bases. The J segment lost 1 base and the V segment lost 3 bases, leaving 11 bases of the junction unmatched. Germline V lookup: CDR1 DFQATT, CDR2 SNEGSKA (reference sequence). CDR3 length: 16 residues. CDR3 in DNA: TGCAGTGCTAGTCCCAGGAGCGGGAGTGTATCCTACGAGCAGTACTTC. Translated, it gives CSASPRSGSVSYEQYF.

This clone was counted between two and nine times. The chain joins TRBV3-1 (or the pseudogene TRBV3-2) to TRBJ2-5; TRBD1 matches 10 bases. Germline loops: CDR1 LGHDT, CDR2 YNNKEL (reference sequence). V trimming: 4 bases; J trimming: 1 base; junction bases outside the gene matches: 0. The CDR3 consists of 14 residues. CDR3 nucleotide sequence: TGTGCCAGCAGCCGGACAGGGGGCCAAGAGACCCAGTACTTC. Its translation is CASSRTGGQETQYF.

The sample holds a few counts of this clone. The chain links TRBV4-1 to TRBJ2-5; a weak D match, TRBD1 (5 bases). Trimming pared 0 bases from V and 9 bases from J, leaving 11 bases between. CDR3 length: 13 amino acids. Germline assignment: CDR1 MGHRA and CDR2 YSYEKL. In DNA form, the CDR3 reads TGCGCCAGCAGCCAAGAGGCAGGGAATGCCCAGTACTTC. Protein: CASSQEAGNAQYF.

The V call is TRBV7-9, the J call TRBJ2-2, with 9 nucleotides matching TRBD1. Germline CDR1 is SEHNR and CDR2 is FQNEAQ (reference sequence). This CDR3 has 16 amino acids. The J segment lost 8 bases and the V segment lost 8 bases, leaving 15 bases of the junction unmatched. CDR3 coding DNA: TGTGCCAGCCAGACGATCGGACAGGGGAAGACTGGGGAGCTGTTTTTT. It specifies CASQTIGQGKTGELFF.

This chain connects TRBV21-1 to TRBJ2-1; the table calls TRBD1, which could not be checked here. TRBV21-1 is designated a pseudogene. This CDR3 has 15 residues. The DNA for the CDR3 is TGTGCCAGCAGCGAGGGGACAGGGTTGTGGAATGAGCAGTTCTTC. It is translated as CASSEGTGLWNEQFF.

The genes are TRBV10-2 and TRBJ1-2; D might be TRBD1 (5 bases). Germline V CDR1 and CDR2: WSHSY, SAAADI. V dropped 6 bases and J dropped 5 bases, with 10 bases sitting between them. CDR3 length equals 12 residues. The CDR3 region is CASSGTGYGYTF. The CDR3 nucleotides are TGCGCCAGCAGCGGTACAGGATATGGCTACACCTTC.

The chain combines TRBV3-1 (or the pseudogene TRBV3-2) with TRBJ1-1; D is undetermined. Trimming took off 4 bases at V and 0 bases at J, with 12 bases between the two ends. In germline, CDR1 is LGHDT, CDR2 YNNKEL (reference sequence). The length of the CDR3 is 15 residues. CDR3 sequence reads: CASSPEFRLNTEAFF. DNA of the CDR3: TGTGCCAGCAGCCCGGAGTTCCGACTGAACACTGAAGCTTTCTTT.

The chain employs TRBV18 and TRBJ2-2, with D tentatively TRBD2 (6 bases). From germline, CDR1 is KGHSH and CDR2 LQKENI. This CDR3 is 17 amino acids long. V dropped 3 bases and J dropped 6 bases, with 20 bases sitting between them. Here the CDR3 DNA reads TGTGCCAGCTCACCCCTTGGCGAGGCGAGGAGGGCCGGGGAGCTGTTTTTT. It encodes CASSPLGEARRAGELFF.

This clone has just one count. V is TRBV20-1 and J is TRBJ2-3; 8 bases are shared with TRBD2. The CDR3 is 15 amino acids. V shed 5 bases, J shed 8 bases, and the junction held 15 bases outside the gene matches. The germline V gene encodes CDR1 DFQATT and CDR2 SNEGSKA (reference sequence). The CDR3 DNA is TGCAGTGCTGGTGTAAGCGGGAGAGGGAAGGCTACGCAGTATTTT. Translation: CSAGVSGRGKATQYF.

This chain's CDR3 is CASSKNPGIYSYGYTF. CDR3 sequence (DNA): TGTGCCAGCAGTAAAAACCCCGGAATCTACAGCTATGGCTACACCTTC. This chain joins TRBV27 and TRBJ1-2, with D unresolved. The CDR3 loop spans 16 amino acids. Germline V gives CDR1 MNHEY, CDR2 SMNVEV (reference sequence). V was clipped by 5 bases and J by 4 bases, with 20 bases between them.

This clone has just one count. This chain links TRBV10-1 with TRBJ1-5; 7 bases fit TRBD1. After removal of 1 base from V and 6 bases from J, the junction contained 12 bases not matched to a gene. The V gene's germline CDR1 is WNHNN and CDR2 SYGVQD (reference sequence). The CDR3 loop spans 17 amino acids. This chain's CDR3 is CASSEFPWRGLSQPQHF. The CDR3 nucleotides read TGCGCCAGCAGTGAGTTTCCATGGAGGGGGCTGAGTCAGCCCCAGCATTTT.

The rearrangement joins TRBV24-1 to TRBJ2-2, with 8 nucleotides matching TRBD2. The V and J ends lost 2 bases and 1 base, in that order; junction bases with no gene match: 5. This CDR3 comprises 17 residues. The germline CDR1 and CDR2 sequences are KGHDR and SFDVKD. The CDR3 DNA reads TGTGCCACCAGTGATTACGCAGCGGGAGTGAACACCGGGGAGCTGTTTTTT. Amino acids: CATSDYAAGVNTGELFF.

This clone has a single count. The CDR3 DNA follows: TGTGCCAGCAGTTCCCTAGCGGGAACCACAGATACGCAGTATTTT. Amino acid sequence: CASSSLAGTTDTQYF. The rearrangement links TRBV6-2 or TRBV6-3 to TRBJ2-3; 9 bases line up with TRBD2. Trimming at V came to 4 bases and at J to 2 bases, leaving 4 bases not matched to a gene. Germline V gene lookup returns CDR1 MNHEY and CDR2 SVGEGT. CDR3 length: 15 residues.

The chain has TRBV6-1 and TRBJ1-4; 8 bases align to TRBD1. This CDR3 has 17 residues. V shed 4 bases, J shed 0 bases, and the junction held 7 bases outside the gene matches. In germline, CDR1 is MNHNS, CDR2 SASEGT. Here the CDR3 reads CASSGTDRDPTNEKLFF. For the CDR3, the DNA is TGTGCCAGCAGTGGGACGGACAGGGATCCAACTAATGAAAAACTGTTTTTT.

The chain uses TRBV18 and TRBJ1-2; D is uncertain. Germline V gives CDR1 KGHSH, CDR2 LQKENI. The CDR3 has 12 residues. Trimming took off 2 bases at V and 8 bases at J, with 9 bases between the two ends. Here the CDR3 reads CASSPGLRGYTF. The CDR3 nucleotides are TGTGCCAGCTCACCAGGATTGCGGGGCTACACCTTC.

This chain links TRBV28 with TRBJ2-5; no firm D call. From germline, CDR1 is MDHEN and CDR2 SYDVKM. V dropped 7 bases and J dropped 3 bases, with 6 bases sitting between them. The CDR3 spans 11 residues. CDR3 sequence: CASTQKETQYF. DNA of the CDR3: TGTGCCAGCACCCAGAAAGAGACCCAGTACTTC. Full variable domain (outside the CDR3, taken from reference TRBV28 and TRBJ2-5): DVKVTQSSRYLVKRTGEKVFLECVQDMDHENMFWYRQDPGLGLRLIYFSYDVKMKEKGDIPEGYSVSREKKERFSLILESASTNQTSMYLCASTQKETQYFGPGTRLLVL.

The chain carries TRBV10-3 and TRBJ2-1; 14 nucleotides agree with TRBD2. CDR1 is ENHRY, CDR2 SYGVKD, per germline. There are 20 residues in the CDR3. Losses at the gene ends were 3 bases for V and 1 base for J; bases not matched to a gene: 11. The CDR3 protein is CAISEPAGLAGVLSYNEQFF. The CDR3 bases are TGTGCCATCAGTGAACCCGCGGGACTAGCGGGAGTTCTATCCTACAATGAGCAGTTCTTC.

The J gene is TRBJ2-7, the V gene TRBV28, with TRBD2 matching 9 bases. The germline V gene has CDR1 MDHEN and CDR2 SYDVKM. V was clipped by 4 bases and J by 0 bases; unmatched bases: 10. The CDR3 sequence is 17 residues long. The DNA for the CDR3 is TGTGCCAGCAGTTCCCCCTACTTTAGCGGGGGCTCCTACGAGCAGTACTTC. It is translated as CASSSPYFSGGSYEQYF.

The CDR3 protein is CASSSTMESYNEQFF. In nucleotides, the CDR3 is TGTGCCAGCAGCTCCACAATGGAGAGTTACAATGAGCAGTTCTTC. V usage is TRBV7-9 and J usage is TRBJ2-1; D not certain. V was clipped by 4 bases and J by 4 bases, with 14 bases between them. Germline loops: CDR1 SEHNR, CDR2 FQNEAQ (reference sequence). This CDR3 is built from 15 residues.

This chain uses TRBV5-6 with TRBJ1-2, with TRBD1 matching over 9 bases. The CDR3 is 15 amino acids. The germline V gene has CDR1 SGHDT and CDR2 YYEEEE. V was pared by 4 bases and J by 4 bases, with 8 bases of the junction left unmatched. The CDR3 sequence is CASSKIQGAGYGYTF. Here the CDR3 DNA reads TGTGCCAGCAGCAAAATACAGGGGGCGGGCTATGGCTACACCTTC.

DNA for the CDR3: TGTGCCAGCAGCGTGGACAGGCTCTACGAGCAGTACTTC. Its protein is CASSVDRLYEQYF. The chain joins TRBV4-2 to TRBJ2-7; TRBD1 matches at 7 bases. There are 13 residues in the CDR3. CDR1 and CDR2 from the germline V gene are LGHNA and YNFKEQ. With V trimmed by 5 bases and J by 3 bases, 4 bases remained unmatched.

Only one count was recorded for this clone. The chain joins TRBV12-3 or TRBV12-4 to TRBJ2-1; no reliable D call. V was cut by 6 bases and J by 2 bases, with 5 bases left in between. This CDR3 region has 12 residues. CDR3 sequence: CASRLTYNEQFF. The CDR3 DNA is TGTGCCAGCAGACTAACCTACAATGAGCAGTTCTTC.

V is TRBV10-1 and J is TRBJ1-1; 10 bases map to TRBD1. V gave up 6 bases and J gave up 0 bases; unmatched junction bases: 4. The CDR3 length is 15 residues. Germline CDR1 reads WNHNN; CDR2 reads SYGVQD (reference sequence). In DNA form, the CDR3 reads TGCGCCAGCAGGAGACAGGGGGCAGTGAACACTGAAGCTTTCTTT. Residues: CASRRQGAVNTEAFF.

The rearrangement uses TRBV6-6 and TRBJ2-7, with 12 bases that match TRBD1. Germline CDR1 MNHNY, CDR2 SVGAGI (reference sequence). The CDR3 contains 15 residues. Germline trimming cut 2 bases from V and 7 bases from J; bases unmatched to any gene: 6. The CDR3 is CASSYGRDRGLEQYF. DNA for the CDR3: TGTGCCAGCAGTTACGGAAGGGACAGGGGGCTAGAGCAGTACTTC.

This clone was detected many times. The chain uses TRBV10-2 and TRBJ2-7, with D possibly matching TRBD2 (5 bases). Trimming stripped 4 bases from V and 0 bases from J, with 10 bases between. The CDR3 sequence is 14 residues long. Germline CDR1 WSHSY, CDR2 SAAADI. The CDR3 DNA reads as TGCGCCAGCAGTGGATCCGGGATCTCCTACGAGCAGTACTTC. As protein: CASSGSGISYEQYF.

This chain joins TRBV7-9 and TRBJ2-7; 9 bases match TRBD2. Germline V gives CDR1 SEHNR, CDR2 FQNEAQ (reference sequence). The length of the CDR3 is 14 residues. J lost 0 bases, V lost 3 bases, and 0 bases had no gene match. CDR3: CASSFSGSSYEQYF. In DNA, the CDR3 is TGTGCCAGCAGCTTTAGCGGGAGCTCCTACGAGCAGTACTTC.